The 27 T cell receptor beta chains in this list originate from one sample, sequenced in a study of shared clonotypes between healthy human individuals. Sequenced by immunoSEQ multiplex PCR; TCRdb stores in-frame clones only, minus some. In the table there are about 640,000 clones, less than 80% of which are singletons. The source material was memory CD4+ T cells sorted from blood. Subset defined: CD45RA-negative fraction. The receptor set was obtained from a woman aged 25 to 45 in good health.

This clone was observed once. This chain connects TRBV29-1 to TRBJ2-3; D tentatively fits TRBD1 or TRBD2 (5 bases each). The CDR3 runs to 12 residues. Germline V gene lookup returns CDR1 SQVTM and CDR2 ANQGSEA. V lost 4 bases, J lost 1 base, and 6 bases lay in between. For the CDR3, the DNA is TGCAGCGTTGGGGACGGCACAGATACGCAGTATTTT. Its translation is CSVGDGTDTQYF.

The chain couples TRBV19 to TRBJ2-7, with D possibly TRBD2 on 6 matching bases. With 5 bases removed from V and 2 bases from J, the gap between germline ends came to 16 bases. Germline-derived CDR1 and CDR2 are LNHDA and SQIVND (reference sequence). The CDR3 totals 15 residues. The DNA for the CDR3 is TGTGCCAGTAGTTCTCCCAGCGGAGGGGCCTACGAGCAGTACTTC. Translated: CASSSPSGGAYEQYF.

The chain is built from TRBV5-1 and TRBJ1-1; D ambiguous. CDR3 length: 14 amino acids. Trimming removed 6 bases at V and 5 bases at J, with 17 bases between. Germline values: CDR1 SGHRS, CDR2 YFSETQ. CDR3 in amino acids: CASTGQDGRTEAFF. CDR3 nucleotide sequence: TGCGCCAGCACCGGCCAGGACGGAAGGACTGAAGCTTTCTTT.

The J gene is TRBJ1-5, the V gene TRBV6-5, with D tentatively TRBD1 (5 bases). Per the germline V gene, CDR1 is MNHEY and CDR2 is SVGAGI. V was pared by 7 bases and J by 0 bases, with 13 bases between. The CDR3 spans 15 residues. Written as DNA, the CDR3 is TGTGCCAGCAAGGAGGGGAAATATAGCAATCAGCCCCAGCATTTT. It specifies CASKEGKYSNQPQHF.

The chain is built from TRBV19 and TRBJ1-1; 7 positions match TRBD1. V was pared by 9 bases and J by 2 bases, with 9 bases of the junction left unmatched. This CDR3 comprises 14 residues. The germline gives CDR1 LNHDA, CDR2 SQIVND (reference sequence). The CDR3 sequence: CASKTGGGNTEAFF. The DNA of the CDR3 is TGTGCCAGCAAGACCGGAGGGGGCAACACTGAAGCTTTCTTT.

This clone was found a few times. The chain employs TRBV28 and TRBJ2-7; no reliable D call. The CDR3 consists of 13 residues. With 7 bases removed from V and 6 bases from J, the gap between germline ends came to 16 bases. Germline-derived CDR1 and CDR2 are MDHEN and SYDVKM. This CDR3 is CASKGQAPREQYF. The DNA of the CDR3 is TGTGCCAGCAAAGGGCAGGCGCCTCGCGAGCAGTACTTC. The variable domain in full, completed from reference TRBV28 and TRBJ2-7, reads DVKVTQSSRYLVKRTGEKVFLECVQDMDHENMFWYRQDPGLGLRLIYFSYDVKMKEKGDIPEGYSVSREKKERFSLILESASTNQTSMYLCASKGQAPREQYFGPGTRLTVT.

This chain joins TRBV6-1 and TRBJ2-7; 7 bases map to TRBD1. Germline V lookup: CDR1 MNHNS, CDR2 SASEGT. Trimming at V came to 2 bases and at J to 4 bases, leaving 8 bases not matched to a gene. The CDR3 loop spans 15 amino acids. The CDR3 region is CASSESRQGLYEQYF. In nucleotides, the CDR3 is TGTGCCAGCAGTGAATCCCGACAGGGTCTGTACGAGCAGTACTTC.

CDR3 region: CASSLPNGGQPSGNTIYF. DNA for the CDR3: TGTGCCAGCAGTTTACCCAACGGGGGACAGCCCTCTGGAAACACCATATATTTT. The V and J genes are TRBV27 and TRBJ1-3; TRBD1 aligns across 7 bases. The CDR3 spans 18 residues. Germline CDR1 MNHEY, CDR2 SMNVEV (reference sequence). After removal of 2 bases from V and 0 bases from J, the junction contained 10 bases not matched to a gene.

This clone was found once. This chain uses TRBV11-2 with TRBJ2-5, with D tentatively TRBD1 (6 bases). This CDR3 spans 15 amino acids. V dropped 1 base and J dropped 5 bases, with 14 bases sitting between them. Germline V gene sequence: CDR1 SGHAT, CDR2 FQNNGV. CDR3 in amino acids: CASSLGRTVIETQYF. The CDR3 DNA is TGTGCCAGCAGCTTAGGCCGGACAGTAATCGAGACCCAGTACTTC.

The chain combines TRBV27 with TRBJ1-1, with 8 bases identical to TRBD1. The germline V gene has CDR1 MNHEY and CDR2 SMNVEV (reference sequence). V gave up 3 bases and J gave up 4 bases; unmatched junction bases: 4. The CDR3 extends over 14 amino acids. This CDR3 is CASSFRGRSTEAFF. The CDR3 coding sequence is TGTGCCAGCAGTTTCAGGGGGCGCAGCACTGAAGCTTTCTTT.

The chain recombines TRBV5-1 with TRBJ2-5; weak D call: TRBD2 (5 bases). Germline loops: CDR1 SGHRS, CDR2 YFSETQ. The CDR3 length is 14 residues. V shed 4 bases and J shed 5 bases, with 15 bases lying between them. The CDR3 DNA reads TGCGCCAGCAGCGTAAGCGGAAGTGGGGAGACCCAGTACTTC. Translated: CASSVSGSGETQYF.

This rearrangement joins TRBV28 to TRBJ2-1; TRBD2 agrees at 13 bases. Germline CDR1 MDHEN, CDR2 SYDVKM. Trimming cost V 6 bases and J 0 bases; bases outside gene matches: 8. The CDR3 length is 18 residues. The CDR3 is CASSLGTSGINSYNEQFF. In DNA, the CDR3 is TGTGCCAGCAGCCTCGGGACTAGCGGGATTAACTCCTACAATGAGCAGTTCTTC.

This rearrangement joins TRBV6-1 to TRBJ1-5; D might be TRBD1 (5 bases). CDR1 and CDR2 from the germline V gene are MNHNS and SASEGT. V was cut by 4 bases and J by 1 base, with 8 bases left in between. CDR3 size: 14 residues. CDR3 sequence reads: CASSVTGSNQPQHF. The CDR3 bases are TGTGCCAGCAGTGTAACAGGAAGCAATCAGCCCCAGCATTTT.

The V gene is TRBV7-6, the J gene TRBJ2-3; D possibly corresponds to TRBD2 (6 bases). Trimming left V 8 bases short and J 5 bases short, with 17 bases between. The germline CDR1 and CDR2 sequences are SGHVS and FNYEAQ. The CDR3 is made up of 14 amino acids. The CDR3 DNA sequence: TGTGCCAGCGGGGTTGCGGGATGGGGAGATACGCAGTATTTT. It is translated as CASGVAGWGDTQYF.

This rearrangement joins TRBV11-3 to TRBJ1-6; perhaps TRBD1 as D (5 bases). This CDR3 has 14 residues. Germline V CDR1 and CDR2: SGHNT, YENEEA. The V end lost 3 bases, the J end lost 7 bases, and 10 bases lay between the germline ends. CDR3 sequence reads: CASSFRGDNSPLHF. CDR3 nucleotides: TGTGCCAGCAGCTTTAGGGGAGACAATTCACCCCTCCACTTT.

The J gene is TRBJ1-3, the V gene TRBV13; TRBD1 might be the D (6 bases). CDR1 PRHDT and CDR2 FYEKMQ come from the germline V gene (reference sequence). CDR3 length: 15 residues. The V end was cut by 1 base, the J end by 0 bases, with 7 bases between. In DNA, the CDR3 is TGTGCCAGCAGCTTAGAGGGGGTCTCTGGAAACACCATATATTTT. Its translation is CASSLEGVSGNTIYF.

J is TRBJ2-7 and V is TRBV2; perhaps TRBD2 as D (5 bases). Germline CDR1 is SNHLY and CDR2 is FYNNEI. V was shortened by 5 bases and J by 3 bases, with 17 bases between the two germline ends. This CDR3 has 15 amino acids. CDR3 loop: CASSINRGSVYEQYF. DNA for the CDR3: TGTGCCAGCAGTATCAATCGAGGGTCCGTCTACGAGCAGTACTTC.

The chain joins TRBV2 to TRBJ2-3, with D hard to call. CDR1 is SNHLY, CDR2 FYNNEI, per germline. The CDR3 loop spans 10 amino acids. Trimming removed 1 base at V and 7 bases at J, with 0 bases between. The CDR3 region is CASSEDTQYF. CDR3 coding DNA: TGTGCCAGCAGTGAAGATACGCAGTATTTT. Full variable domain (rest looked up from reference TRBV2 and TRBJ2-3): EPEVTQTPSHQVTQMGQEVILRCVPISNHLYFYWYRQILGQKVEFLVSFYNNEISEKSEIFDDQFSVERPDGSNFTLKIRSTKLEDSAMYFCASSEDTQYFGPGTRLTVL.

The chain employs TRBV5-5 and TRBJ2-7, with D unclear. V was pared by 4 bases and J by 5 bases, with 19 bases between. Germline loops: CDR1 SGHKS, CDR2 YYEKEE (reference sequence). This CDR3 is 15 amino acids long. CDR3 DNA: TGTGCCAGCAGCCCGAGAATCGACGCCTTCCACGAGCAGTACTTC. Its translation is CASSPRIDAFHEQYF.

V gene TRBV7-3 combines with J gene TRBJ2-1, with 8 bases identical to TRBD1. CDR1 and CDR2 (germline): SGHTA, FQGTGA. CDR3 length: 15 residues. After removal of 5 bases from V and 4 bases from J, the junction contained 7 bases not matched to a gene. CDR3 in amino acids: CASSKDRARYNEQFF. CDR3 DNA sequence: TGTGCCAGCAGCAAGGACAGGGCGAGGTACAATGAGCAGTTCTTC.

Remarks on this clone: A read error may be the cause here, since a much bigger clone is one base away. The same CDR3 can be traced to other DNA sequences in this sample. The rearrangement joins TRBV2 to TRBJ2-3; D call uncertain. CDR3 length: 12 amino acids. Germline V gives CDR1 SNHLY, CDR2 FYNNEI. Trimming pared 5 bases from V and 0 bases from J, leaving 3 bases between. The CDR3 DNA is TGTGCCAGCAGTTACAGCACAGATACGCAGTATTTT. This translates into CASSYSTDTQYF.

The chain employs TRBV10-3 and TRBJ1-1, with 8 nucleotides matching TRBD1. J lost 5 bases, V lost 6 bases, and 8 bases had no gene match. Germline lookup yields CDR1 ENHRY and CDR2 SYGVKD. The CDR3 has 14 amino acids. CDR3 region: CAIRTDRVPTEAFF. The CDR3 DNA sequence: TGTGCCATCAGGACGGACAGGGTCCCGACTGAAGCTTTCTTT.

J is TRBJ1-1 and V is TRBV7-4, with 9 bases fitting TRBD1. Trimming at V came to 1 base and at J to 4 bases, leaving 7 bases not matched to a gene. Germline CDR1 reads SGHVT; CDR2 reads SQSDAQ. The CDR3 contains 16 residues. CDR3 sequence: CASSLVGTGFGTEAFF. The CDR3 DNA follows: TGTGCCAGCAGCTTAGTTGGGACAGGGTTTGGCACTGAAGCTTTCTTT. Full variable domain (rest looked up from reference TRBV7-4 and TRBJ1-1): GAGVSQSPRYKVAKRGRDVALRCDSISGHVTLYWYRQTLGQGSEVLTYSQSDAQRDKSGRPSGRFSAERPERSVSTLKIQRTEQGDSAVYLCASSLVGTGFGTEAFFGQGTRLTVV.

The genes are TRBV4-2 and TRBJ1-2; D is unresolved. The CDR3 extends over 15 amino acids. Germline V gives CDR1 LGHNA, CDR2 YNFKEQ. Deletions cut 5 bases from V and 2 bases from J, with 15 bases between. The CDR3 nucleotides read TGTGCCAGCAGCTTCGCAGGAAGCCGAAACTATGGCTACACCTTC. The encoded protein is CASSFAGSRNYGYTF.

This clone was seen ten or more times. The V call is TRBV7-9, the J call TRBJ2-2; D remains ambiguous. The CDR3 contains 13 residues. Trimming removed 3 bases from V and 5 bases from J, with 7 bases in between. Germline CDR1 SEHNR, CDR2 FQNEAQ (reference sequence). The CDR3 region is CASSFDITGELFF. The DNA for the CDR3 is TGTGCCAGCAGCTTCGATATAACCGGGGAGCTGTTTTTT.

The chain recombines TRBV19 with TRBJ2-7; 10 nucleotides agree with TRBD2. Germline V lookup: CDR1 LNHDA, CDR2 SQIVND (reference sequence). The CDR3 consists of 15 residues. With 3 bases clipped from V and 2 bases from J, the junction kept 4 bases outside the gene matches. CDR3 loop: CASSIRTSGAYEQYF. The CDR3 nucleotides are TGTGCCAGTAGTATCCGGACTAGCGGTGCCTACGAGCAGTACTTC.

V and J are TRBV5-4 and TRBJ2-3, with TRBD2 matching 8 bases. The ends lost 2 bases at V and 4 bases at J; junction bases unmatched: 15. The CDR3 extends over 18 amino acids. CDR1 and CDR2 from the germline V gene are SGHNT and YYREEE (reference sequence). This chain's CDR3 is CASSFYGTGGPVADTQYF. CDR3 in DNA: TGTGCCAGCAGCTTTTACGGTACGGGAGGGCCAGTCGCAGATACGCAGTATTTT.